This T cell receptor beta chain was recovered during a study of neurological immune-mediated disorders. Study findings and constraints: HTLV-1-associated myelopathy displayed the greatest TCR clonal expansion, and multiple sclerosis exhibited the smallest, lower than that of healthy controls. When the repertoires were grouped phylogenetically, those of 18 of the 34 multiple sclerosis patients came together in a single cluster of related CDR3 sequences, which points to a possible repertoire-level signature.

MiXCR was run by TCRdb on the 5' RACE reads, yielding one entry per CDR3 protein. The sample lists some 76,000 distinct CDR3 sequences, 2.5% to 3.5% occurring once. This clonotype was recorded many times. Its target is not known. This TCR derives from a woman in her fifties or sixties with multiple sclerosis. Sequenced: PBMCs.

The CDR3 coding sequence is TGCGCCAGCAGCCCGGGACAGAACTCCTACAATGAGCAGTTCTTC. It is translated as CASSPGQNSYNEQFF. The rearrangement links TRBV5-1 to TRBJ2-1, with 7 bases that match TRBD1. Trimming at V came to 4 bases and at J to 0 bases, leaving 4 bases not matched to a gene. The CDR3 runs to 15 residues. Germline V gene lookup returns CDR1 SGHRS and CDR2 YFSETQ.